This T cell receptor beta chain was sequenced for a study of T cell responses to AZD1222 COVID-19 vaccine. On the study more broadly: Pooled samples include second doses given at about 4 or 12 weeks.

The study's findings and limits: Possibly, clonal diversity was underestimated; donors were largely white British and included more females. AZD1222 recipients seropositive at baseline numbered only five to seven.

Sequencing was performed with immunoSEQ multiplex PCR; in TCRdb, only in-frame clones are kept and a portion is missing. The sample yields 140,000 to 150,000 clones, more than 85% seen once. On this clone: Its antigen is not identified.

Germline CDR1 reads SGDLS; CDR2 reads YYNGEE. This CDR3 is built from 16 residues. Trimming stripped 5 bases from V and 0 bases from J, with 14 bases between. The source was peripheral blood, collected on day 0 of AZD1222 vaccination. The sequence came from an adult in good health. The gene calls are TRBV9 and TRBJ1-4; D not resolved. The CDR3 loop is CASSLSQRATNEKLFF. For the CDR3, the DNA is TGTGCCAGCAGTCTATCCCAGCGGGCAACTAATGAAAAACTGTTTTTT.